A single sample is the source of the 23 T cell receptor beta chains below, sequenced in a study of CD8 T cells in ankylosing spondylitis (TCRdb year 2017). The library was obtained by 5' RACE. The sequencing machine was an Illumina HiSeq 2500. TCRdb applied fastp at Q25 and MiXCR to the public reads, then kept only in-frame beta chains. Every entry covers one CDR3 protein and lists the most common genes and DNA from its rows. Here the sample has 200,000 to 250,000 distinct CDR3 sequences; approximately 12% occur a single time. The ten largest clones capture around 7% of the sample. Material: blood, either unsorted or a sorted T cell fraction (not recorded which). These receptors all come from a male donor with ankylosing spondylitis or in good health (not recorded which).

The sample holds many counts of this clonotype. The V gene is TRBV10-3, the J gene TRBJ1-2; no firm D call. CDR3 size: 12 residues. V was clipped by 7 bases and J by 8 bases, with 14 bases between them. CDR1 ENHRY and CDR2 SYGVKD come from the germline V gene. The CDR3 region is CAIINPPGGYTF. The CDR3 DNA follows: TGTGCCATCATAAATCCCCCTGGGGGCTACACCTTC.

This clonotype appeared many times. The chain has TRBV5-1 and TRBJ1-1; maybe TRBD1 (5 bases). V was clipped by 0 bases and J by 8 bases, with 17 bases between them. The CDR3 extends over 15 amino acids. Germline CDR1 reads SGHRS; CDR2 reads YFSETQ. The CDR3 nucleotides read TGCGCCAGCAGCTTGGCCGGGCGGCAGGGCGGCGAAGCTTTCTTT. Amino acid sequence: CASSLAGRQGGEAFF.

This clonotype was seen many times. J is TRBJ2-5 and V is TRBV27; no clear D. Trimming cost V 6 bases and J 7 bases, with 9 bases left between them. Looked up from germline, CDR1 is MNHEY and CDR2 is SMNVEV (reference sequence). The CDR3 loop spans 11 amino acids. The CDR3 DNA reads as TGTGCCAGCAGCGATTATTTGACCCAGTACTTC. It codes for CASSDYLTQYF.

This clonotype came up many times. The J gene is TRBJ2-7, the V gene TRBV5-1, with 7 bases fitting TRBD1. V lost 4 bases and J lost 3; bases outside the gene matches: 7. In germline, CDR1 is SGHRS, CDR2 YFSETQ. The CDR3 covers 14 residues. The CDR3, as DNA: TGCGCCAGCAGCATACAGGGGCGATACTACGAGCAGTACTTC. Amino acids: CASSIQGRYYEQYF.

This clonotype was observed many times. V usage is TRBV6-5 and J usage is TRBJ2-2, with TRBD2 identical over 9 bases. Trimming at V came to 2 bases and at J to 6 bases, leaving 4 bases not matched to a gene. This CDR3 comprises 15 residues. Germline V CDR1 and CDR2: MNHEY, SVGAGI. This CDR3 reads CASSYGGGAAGELFF. The CDR3 nucleotides read TGTGCCAGCAGTTACGGCGGGGGGGCCGCCGGGGAGCTGTTTTTT.

This clonotype was observed at least ten times. The chain is built from TRBV5-1 and TRBJ1-6; 7 nucleotides align to TRBD1. This CDR3 is 16 amino acids long. The germline CDR1 and CDR2 sequences are SGHRS and YFSETQ. The J segment lost 6 bases and the V segment lost 0 bases, leaving 6 bases of the junction unmatched. The CDR3 bases are TGCGCCAGCAGCTTGGAGGGACAGCTTGTTAATTCACCCCTCCACTTT. Amino acid sequence: CASSLEGQLVNSPLHF.

The chain links TRBV6-6 to TRBJ2-3; D tentatively fits TRBD1 or TRBD2 (5 bases each). With 5 bases removed from V and 6 bases from J, the gap between germline ends came to 21 bases. The germline V gene encodes CDR1 MNHNY and CDR2 SVGAGI (reference sequence). This CDR3 region has 16 residues. CDR3 sequence: CASSNPGTQIGDTQYF. In DNA form, the CDR3 reads TGTGCCAGCAGTAACCCCGGGACCCAGATAGGGGATACGCAGTATTTT.

The V call is TRBV20-1, the J call TRBJ2-1, with 10 bases fitting TRBD2. In germline, CDR1 is DFQATT, CDR2 SNEGSKA (reference sequence). CDR3 length equals 16 residues. The J segment lost 3 bases and the V segment lost 2 bases, leaving 7 bases of the junction unmatched. This chain's CDR3 is CSARNTGTSDYNEQFF. The CDR3 nucleotides are TGCAGTGCTAGAAATACCGGGACTAGCGACTACAATGAGCAGTTCTTC.

The chain has TRBV15 and TRBJ2-7; no clear D gene. Germline values: CDR1 LNHNV, CDR2 YYDKDF (reference sequence). CDR3 length: 14 residues. Trimming took 0 bases from V and 5 from J, leaving 11 bases between them. The chain's CDR3 is CATSREFLRNEQYF. DNA of the CDR3: TGTGCCACCAGCAGAGAATTCCTCAGGAACGAGCAGTACTTC. Full variable domain (rest looked up from reference TRBV15 and TRBJ2-7): DAMVIQNPRYQVTQFGKPVTLSCSQTLNHNVMYWYQQKSSQAPKLLFHYYDKDFNNEADTPDNFQSRRPNTSFCFLDIRSPGLGDTAMYLCATSREFLRNEQYFGPGTRLTVT.

This clonotype has a handful of counts. This chain links TRBV7-2 with TRBJ1-5, with unresolved D. Trimming stripped 1 base from V and 7 bases from J, with 14 bases between. The CDR3 runs to 15 residues. The germline gives CDR1 SGHTA, CDR2 FQGNSA. The CDR3 protein is CASSLGTGGHQPQHF. The CDR3 bases are TGTGCCAGCAGCTTAGGGACCGGCGGTCACCAGCCCCAGCATTTT.

This clonotype appeared many times. The chain has TRBV20-1 and TRBJ2-2, with D maybe TRBD1 (7 bases). Looked up from germline, CDR1 is DFQATT and CDR2 is SNEGSKA (reference sequence). Trimming pared 1 base from V and 5 bases from J, leaving 11 bases between. The CDR3 sequence is 14 residues long. This chain's CDR3 is CSARAQGGTGELFF. CDR3 coding DNA: TGCAGTGCTAGAGCGCAGGGGGGAACCGGGGAGCTGTTTTTT.

This clonotype was recorded at least ten times. The chain has TRBV25-1 and TRBJ2-5; TRBD2 matches 7 bases. CDR3 size: 15 residues. V was pared by 8 bases and J by 0 bases, with 9 bases of the junction left unmatched. CDR1 is MGHDK and CDR2 is SYGVNS in the germline V gene. The CDR3 coding sequence is TGTGCCAGCGGGGGGGGATACAGCGACCAAGAGACCCAGTACTTC. Translation: CASGGGYSDQETQYF.

This clonotype was seen a handful of times. This chain links TRBV6-5 with TRBJ1-1, with 7 bases identical to TRBD1. The CDR3 loop spans 15 amino acids. CDR1 MNHEY and CDR2 SVGAGI come from the germline V gene. J lost 8 bases, V lost 2 bases, and 11 bases had no gene match. The CDR3 DNA follows: TGTGCCAGCAGTTACCGGGGACAGAAGAGGGGAGAAGCTTTCTTT. Its translation is CASSYRGQKRGEAFF.

This clonotype has ten or more counts. The chain joins TRBV4-1 to TRBJ2-7, with D unclear. The CDR3 contains 14 residues. Germline V gene data show CDR1 as MGHRA and CDR2 as YSYEKL. Trimming removed 5 bases at V and 3 bases at J, with 14 bases between. Here the CDR3 reads CASSSQEINYEQYF. Here the CDR3 DNA reads TGCGCCAGCAGCTCTCAGGAGATCAACTACGAGCAGTACTTC.

This chain connects TRBV20-1 to TRBJ2-6, with 11 bases lining up with TRBD2. Germline CDR1 and CDR2: DFQATT and SNEGSKA (reference sequence). This CDR3 has 16 amino acids. With 5 bases clipped from V and 2 bases from J, the junction kept 5 bases outside the gene matches. CDR3 DNA: TGCAGTGCTGGTGAACTAGCGGGAGCTGGGGCCAACGTCCTGACTTTC. The encoded protein is CSAGELAGAGANVLTF.

This clonotype was counted at least ten times. The chain has TRBV28 and TRBJ2-3; 10 bases map to TRBD2. Germline V lookup: CDR1 MDHEN, CDR2 SYDVKM. The CDR3 is made up of 15 amino acids. Losses at the gene ends were 6 bases for V and 2 bases for J; bases not matched to a gene: 5. The CDR3 sequence: CASRTSGAYTDTQYF. For the CDR3, the DNA is TGTGCCAGCAGAACTAGCGGGGCTTACACAGATACGCAGTATTTT.

This clonotype showed up many times. This chain links TRBV20-1 with TRBJ2-3, with TRBD2 matching over 7 bases. In germline, CDR1 is DFQATT, CDR2 SNEGSKA (reference sequence). The CDR3 extends over 14 amino acids. The V segment lost 5 bases and the J segment 4 bases; nucleotides outside the gene matches: 9. The CDR3 coding sequence is TGCAGTGCTCCACCGGCGGGAGCTCCAGATACGCAGTATTTT. It encodes CSAPPAGAPDTQYF.

This clonotype came up a few times. The gene calls are TRBV6-5 and TRBJ2-2; maybe TRBD1 (6 bases). CDR3 length: 14 amino acids. Trimming pared 3 bases from V and 5 bases from J, leaving 10 bases between. Germline CDR1 MNHEY, CDR2 SVGAGI. CDR3 loop: CASSYTRGTGELFF. The DNA for the CDR3 is TGTGCCAGCAGTTATACCAGGGGTACCGGGGAGCTGTTTTTT.

The sample holds many counts of this clonotype. The chain joins TRBV28 to TRBJ2-7; maybe TRBD2 (5 bases). V lost 2 bases and J 4 bases, leaving 12 bases between the germline ends. CDR1 and CDR2 (germline): MDHEN, SYDVKM. The CDR3 length is 14 residues. In DNA, the CDR3 is TGTGCCAGCAGTTTAGAGGGTAACTCATACGAGCAGTACTTC. It yields the protein CASSLEGNSYEQYF. Using reference TRBV28 and TRBJ2-7 for the parts outside the CDR3, the full variable domain is DVKVTQSSRYLVKRTGEKVFLECVQDMDHENMFWYRQDPGLGLRLIYFSYDVKMKEKGDIPEGYSVSREKKERFSLILESASTNQTSMYLCASSLEGNSYEQYFGPGTRLTVT.

This clonotype was counted at least ten times. The V and J genes are TRBV29-1 and TRBJ2-7; D is ambiguous. This CDR3 is built from 15 residues. The V end lost 4 bases, the J end lost 0 bases, and 16 bases lay between the germline ends. Germline loops: CDR1 SQVTM, CDR2 ANQGSEA. The CDR3, as DNA: TGCAGCGTTGGGGAAAGGCGGACCGGCTCCTACGAGCAGTACTTC. This codes for CSVGERRTGSYEQYF.

This clonotype has only a few counts. Germline is not matched at one junction end, which may reflect a read error. The rearrangement joins TRBV6-4 to TRBJ2-3; the D gene is possibly TRBD1 (6 bases). Germline assignment: CDR1 MRHNA and CDR2 SNTAGT. The CDR3 has 16 amino acids. In DNA, the CDR3 is TGTGCCAGCAATGACACCAGGGGCGCTGAGACAGATACGCAGTATTTT. It specifies CASNDTRGAETDTQYF.

The V call is TRBV19, the J call TRBJ2-5; a possible D gene is TRBD1 (6 bases). Trimming left V 4 bases short and J 2 bases short, with 17 bases between. Germline CDR1 reads LNHDA; CDR2 reads SQIVND (reference sequence). The CDR3 totals 16 residues. Here the CDR3 reads CASSTGTTYDQETQYF. CDR3 bases: TGTGCCAGTAGTACGGGGACAACCTACGATCAAGAGACCCAGTACTTC. Looking up the rest from reference TRBV19 and TRBJ2-5 gives the full variable domain: DGGITQSPKYLFRKEGQNVTLSCEQNLNHDAMYWYRQDPGQGLRLIYYSQIVNDFQKGDIAEGYSVSREKKESFPLTVTSAQKNPTAFYLCASSTGTTYDQETQYFGPGTRLLVL.

This clonotype came up many times. This chain connects TRBV5-1 to TRBJ1-1; D ambiguous. The V end lost 0 bases, the J end lost 0 bases, and 9 bases lay between the germline ends. Germline values: CDR1 SGHRS, CDR2 YFSETQ. This CDR3 comprises 15 residues. The CDR3 loop reads CASSLEPGMNTEAFF. Here the CDR3 DNA reads TGCGCCAGCAGCTTGGAGCCGGGTATGAACACTGAAGCTTTCTTT.